This T cell receptor beta chain was captured in a study of T cells expressing NK-cell markers. Study-level background: The TCR beta repertoires originated in sorted CD3+CD56+NKG2C+, CD3+CD56+NKG2C- and CD3+CD56-NKG2C+ T cells.

TCRdb reprocessed the 5' RACE reads, with one entry per CDR3 protein and no DNA. The sample holds about 410,000 distinct CDR3 sequences. This CDR3 is built from 17 residues. The germline gives CDR1 MNHEY, CDR2 SVGEGT. Source material: blood T cells: a sorted CD56 or NKG2C T cell subset, CD4+ or CD8+ T cells, or bulk PBMC T cells (not recorded which). The chain recombines TRBV6-2 or TRBV6-3 with TRBJ2-2; TCRdb picks TRBD2, but there is no DNA to check that call. This TCR came from a woman aged 45 to 65 in good health. The CDR3 region is CASSYPPPGRAFGELFF.